Listed here is a single T cell receptor (beta chain). Its specificity is not known. The source of the sample is a study of post-analysis software for immune sequencing data. Study information: As for disease course, relapsing-remitting, secondary progressive and progressive-relapsing multiple sclerosis were all included.

Whole-study findings and limits: With F measure, samples from one preparation batch clustered together strongly. Controls significantly exceeded multiple sclerosis patients in normalized Chao1 diversity.

Built from TCR beta cDNA, the libraries had unique molecular identifiers in them. From roughly 1 to 10 million T cells, 550,000 or so cDNA molecules were obtained. TCRdb itself ran the PCR reads through MiXCR, one entry per CDR3 protein. The table includes more than 350,000 distinct CDR3 sequences, 30% to 40% detected once. Sequenced: blood. The TCR was taken from a girl aged 2-10 years with multiple sclerosis.

The chain's CDR3 is CASSLRVGGSTEAFF. DNA for the CDR3: TGTGCCAGCAGCCTGAGGGTCGGGGGCAGCACTGAAGCTTTCTTT. The chain has TRBV28 and TRBJ1-1; a possible D gene is TRBD1 (6 bases). The CDR3 is 15 amino acids. The germline V gene encodes CDR1 MDHEN and CDR2 SYDVKM. The V end was cut by 6 bases, the J end by 4 bases, with 18 bases between.